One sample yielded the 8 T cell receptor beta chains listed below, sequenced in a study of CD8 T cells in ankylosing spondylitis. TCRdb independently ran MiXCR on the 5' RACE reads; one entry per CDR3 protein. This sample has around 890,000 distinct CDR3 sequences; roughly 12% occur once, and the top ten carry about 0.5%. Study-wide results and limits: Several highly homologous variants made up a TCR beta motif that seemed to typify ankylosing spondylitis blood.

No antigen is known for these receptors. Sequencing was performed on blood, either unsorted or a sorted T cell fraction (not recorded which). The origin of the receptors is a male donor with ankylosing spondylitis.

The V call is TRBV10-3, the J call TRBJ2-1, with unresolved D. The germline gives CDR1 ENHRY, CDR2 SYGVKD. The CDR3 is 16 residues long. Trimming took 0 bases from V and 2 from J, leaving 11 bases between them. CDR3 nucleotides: TGTGCCATCAGTGAGTCTGGACCCGGCGCCTACAATGAGCAGTTCTTC. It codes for CAISESGPGAYNEQFF.

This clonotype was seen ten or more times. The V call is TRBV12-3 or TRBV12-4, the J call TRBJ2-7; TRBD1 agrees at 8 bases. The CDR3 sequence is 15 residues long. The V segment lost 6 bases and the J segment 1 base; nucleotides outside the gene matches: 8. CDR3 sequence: CASSSDRVMSYEQYF. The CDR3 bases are TGTGCCAGCAGCTCGGACAGGGTTATGTCCTACGAGCAGTACTTC.

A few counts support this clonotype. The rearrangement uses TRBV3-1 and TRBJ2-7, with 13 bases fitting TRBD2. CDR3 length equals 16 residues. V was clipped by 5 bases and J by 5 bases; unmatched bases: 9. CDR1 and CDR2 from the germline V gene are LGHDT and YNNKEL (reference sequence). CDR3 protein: CASSETSGRVTHEQYF. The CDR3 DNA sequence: TGTGCCAGCAGCGAAACTAGCGGGAGGGTTACCCACGAGCAGTACTTC.

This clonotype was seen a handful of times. CDR3 DNA sequence: TGTGCCAGCAGCTACGGCGGGGGCAAGACCCAGTACTTC. Its translation: CASSYGGGKTQYF. The rearrangement uses TRBV7-3 and TRBJ2-5; TRBD2 is a possible D gene (7 bases). Germline V gene data show CDR1 as SGHTA and CDR2 as FQGTGA. Between the trimmed V and J ends, which lost 4 bases and 6 bases, there was a span of 12 bases. CDR3 size: 13 residues.

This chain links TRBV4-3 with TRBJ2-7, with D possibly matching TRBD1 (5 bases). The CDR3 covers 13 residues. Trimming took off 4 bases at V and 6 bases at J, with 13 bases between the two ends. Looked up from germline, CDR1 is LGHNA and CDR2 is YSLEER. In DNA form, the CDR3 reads TGCGCCAGCAGCCGACTCACTACAGGCGAGCAGTACTTC. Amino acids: CASSRLTTGEQYF.

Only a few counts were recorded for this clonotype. The CDR3 coding sequence is TGTGCCAGCAGCCAAGCGGCGGGAGGGGAGACCCAGTACTTC. It is translated as CASSQAAGGETQYF. The chain couples TRBV3-1 to TRBJ2-5; the match to TRBD2 covers 9 bases. The CDR3 has 14 residues. V was pared by 1 base and J by 5 bases, with 2 bases of the junction left unmatched. CDR1 LGHDT and CDR2 YNNKEL come from the germline V gene (reference sequence).

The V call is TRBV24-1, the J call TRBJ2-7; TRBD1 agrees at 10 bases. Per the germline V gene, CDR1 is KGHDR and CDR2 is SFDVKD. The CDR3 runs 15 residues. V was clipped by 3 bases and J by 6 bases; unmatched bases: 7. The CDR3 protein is CATSDPRTGGAEQYF. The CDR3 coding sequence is TGTGCCACCAGTGATCCCCGGACAGGGGGGGCCGAGCAGTACTTC.

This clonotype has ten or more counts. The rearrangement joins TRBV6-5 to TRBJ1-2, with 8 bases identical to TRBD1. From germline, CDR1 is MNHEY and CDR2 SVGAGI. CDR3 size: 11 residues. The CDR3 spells CFSGTGYGYTF. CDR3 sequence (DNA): TGTTTCTCCGGGACAGGCTATGGCTACACCTTC.